These 13 T cell receptor beta chains came from one sample sequenced in a study of cytomegalovirus exposure and HLA in healthy donors. Primers included in the PCR were 60 Vbeta and 13 Jbeta primers. Some clones are missing from TCRdb's copy, which holds only in-frame ones; the method was immunoSEQ multiplex PCR. The sample carries over 90,000 clones, 70% to 75% recorded once. The sample taken for sequencing was PBMCs. The receptors derive from a man between 35 and 55 years old in good health and CMV-seronegative.

This sequence joins TRBV20-1 and TRBJ2-7; tentative D call: TRBD2 (6 bases). CDR1 DFQATT and CDR2 SNEGSKA come from the germline V gene (reference sequence). CDR3 length: 11 amino acids. The germline V and J ends were trimmed by 8 bases and 4 bases, with 12 bases remaining between them. This CDR3 reads CSLAQNYEQYF. CDR3 sequence (DNA): TGCAGTCTAGCGCAGAATTACGAGCAGTACTTC.

The V and J genes are TRBV19 and TRBJ2-1; 7 bases map to TRBD1. The CDR3 sequence is 12 residues long. Per the germline V gene, CDR1 is LNHDA and CDR2 is SQIVND (reference sequence). The CDR3 here is CATRDRYNEQFF. CDR3 sequence (DNA): TGTGCTACCCGGGACAGATACAATGAGCAGTTCTTC.

This sequence joins TRBV5-4 and TRBJ2-3; 7 nucleotides match TRBD2. J was trimmed by 5 bases and V by 1 base; bases with no gene match: 7. This CDR3 comprises 15 residues. The germline gives CDR1 SGHNT, CDR2 YYREEE (reference sequence). CDR3 amino acids: CASSLNSGVVDTQYF. Here the CDR3 DNA reads TGTGCCAGCAGCTTGAACAGCGGGGTTGTAGATACGCAGTATTTT.

The sample holds a few counts of this clone. The V call is TRBV19, the J call TRBJ2-1; 9 nucleotides align to TRBD2. V gave up 6 bases and J gave up 5 bases; unmatched junction bases: 8. The CDR3 contains 15 residues. The germline V gene has CDR1 LNHDA and CDR2 SQIVND (reference sequence). CDR3 loop: CASSFSGGYDNEQFF. For the CDR3, the DNA is TGTGCCAGTAGCTTTAGCGGGGGCTACGACAATGAGCAGTTCTTC. The complete variable domain, with remaining parts taken from reference TRBV19 and TRBJ2-1, reads DGGITQSPKYLFRKEGQNVTLSCEQNLNHDAMYWYRQDPGQGLRLIYYSQIVNDFQKGDIAEGYSVSREKKESFPLTVTSAQKNPTAFYLCASSFSGGYDNEQFFGPGTRLTVL.

The V gene is TRBV29-1, the J gene TRBJ1-2, with TRBD1 matching over 7 bases. CDR1 SQVTM and CDR2 ANQGSEA come from the germline V gene. The CDR3 has 11 amino acids. The junction had 6 bases not matched to a gene; V was cut back by 6 bases and J by 8 bases. CDR3 in DNA: TGCAGCGTGTGGGACAGTCCAGGCTACACCTTC. Translated, it gives CSVWDSPGYTF.

The chain employs TRBV6-5 and TRBJ1-3; no definite D call. Between the trimmed V and J ends, which lost 0 bases and 0 bases, there was a span of 9 bases. The length of the CDR3 is 16 residues. CDR1 MNHEY and CDR2 SVGAGI come from the germline V gene. This CDR3 is CASSYSRWFSGNTIYF. For the CDR3, the DNA is TGTGCCAGCAGTTACTCGAGGTGGTTCTCTGGAAACACCATATATTTT.

In this sample, this clone turned up a few times. The chain uses TRBV6-5 and TRBJ2-3; the match to TRBD1 covers 8 bases. V trimming: 5 bases; J trimming: 2 bases; junction bases outside the gene matches: 6. The CDR3 has 15 amino acids. Germline V gene sequence: CDR1 MNHEY, CDR2 SVGAGI. The CDR3 spells CASSQGQGYTDTQYF. Here the CDR3 DNA reads TGTGCCAGCAGTCAAGGACAGGGATACACAGATACGCAGTATTTT.

This chain connects TRBV5-1 to TRBJ1-1; TRBD1 matches at 7 bases. Trimming removed 0 bases from V and 3 bases from J; junction bases left unmatched: 5. The CDR3 is made up of 15 amino acids. Germline-derived CDR1 and CDR2 are SGHRS and YFSETQ. CDR3 nucleotide sequence: TGCGCCAGCAGCTTGGCCCCAGGGGGATACACTGAAGCTTTCTTT. The encoded protein is CASSLAPGGYTEAFF.

With respect to this clone: The sample has other DNA sequences that encode this CDR3 too. The chain uses TRBV5-1 and TRBJ1-2; 12 bases align to TRBD1. The CDR3 sequence is 15 residues long. Germline values: CDR1 SGHRS, CDR2 YFSETQ. The V segment lost 7 bases and the J segment 0 bases; nucleotides outside the gene matches: 4. The DNA for the CDR3 is TGCGCCAGCTCCGGGACAGGGGGCCCTAACTATGGCTACACCTTC. Translated: CASSGTGGPNYGYTF.

The chain recombines TRBV2 with TRBJ1-2; D is perhaps TRBD1 (6 bases). V lost 5 bases, J lost 6 bases, and 10 bases lay in between. The CDR3 loop spans 12 amino acids. The V gene's germline CDR1 is SNHLY and CDR2 FYNNEI. This chain's CDR3 is CASSMYRDGYTF. CDR3 nucleotides: TGTGCCAGCAGTATGTACAGGGATGGCTACACCTTC. Full variable domain (missing parts from reference TRBV2 and TRBJ1-2): EPEVTQTPSHQVTQMGQEVILRCVPISNHLYFYWYRQILGQKVEFLVSFYNNEISEKSEIFDDQFSVERPDGSNFTLKIRSTKLEDSAMYFCASSMYRDGYTFGSGTRLTVV.

CDR3 sequence: CASRLQGSHTGELFF. CDR3 bases: TGTGCCAGCAGGTTACAGGGATCCCACACCGGGGAGCTGTTTTTT. This sequence joins TRBV2 and TRBJ2-2, with D possibly being TRBD1 (6 bases). Germline assignment: CDR1 SNHLY and CDR2 FYNNEI. V lost 6 bases to trimming and J lost 3 bases, with 14 bases between them. This CDR3 is built from 15 residues.

The V call is TRBV7-2, the J call TRBJ2-5; 7 bases map to TRBD2. The DNA end favors TRBJ2-7, so the J call may be wrong. Germline-derived CDR1 and CDR2 are SGHTA and FQGNSA. The CDR3 extends over 14 amino acids. CDR3 sequence (DNA): TGTGCCAGCAGTTCGGTTTCGGGGGGATTCGAGCAGTACTTC. Its protein is CASSSVSGGFEQYF.

The chain carries TRBV4-3 and TRBJ1-6; 7 positions match TRBD1. CDR1 is LGHNA and CDR2 is YSLEER in the germline V gene. The CDR3 length is 16 residues. Unmatched junction bases numbered 7, after V lost 0 bases and J lost 8 bases. The CDR3 sequence is CASSQDTVRGDSPLHF. The CDR3 nucleotides read TGCGCCAGCAGCCAAGATACGGTCAGGGGGGATTCACCCCTCCACTTT.